Listed here are 24 T cell receptor beta chains from one sample, sequenced in a study of blood T cell repertoires in COVID-19. Measured with immunoSEQ multiplex PCR; TCRdb has only the in-frame clones, and not every one. The table lists tens of thousands of clones, around 82% of them singletons. The specimen was peripheral blood. These receptors all stem from a man aged 60-69 years with acute or convalescent COVID-19.

V usage is TRBV30 and J usage is TRBJ2-7; 7 positions agree with TRBD2. Germline CDR1 and CDR2: GTSNPN and SVGIG (reference sequence). The CDR3 loop spans 16 amino acids. Unmatched junction bases numbered 9, after V lost 0 bases and J lost 1 base. The CDR3 spells CAWSVHRGGTSYEQYF. The DNA of the CDR3 is TGTGCCTGGAGTGTACACCGCGGGGGAACGTCCTACGAGCAGTACTTC.

The V and J genes are TRBV5-8 and TRBJ1-3, with D possibly being TRBD1 (6 bases). The CDR3 has 15 amino acids. Germline CDR1 is SGHTS and CDR2 is YDEGEE. Trimming took 2 bases from V and 4 from J, leaving 13 bases between them. The CDR3 loop reads CASSFRQGHGNTIYF. The CDR3 nucleotides read TGTGCCAGCAGCTTCAGGCAGGGGCACGGAAACACCATATATTTT.

J is TRBJ1-4 and V is TRBV7-9; D ambiguous. V lost 3 bases, J lost 8 bases, and 10 bases lay in between. Germline loops: CDR1 SEHNR, CDR2 FQNEAQ (reference sequence). This CDR3 has 13 residues. In nucleotides, the CDR3 is TGTGCCAGCAGCTTGGTGGAGCGGGAAAAACTGTTTTTT. Translation gives CASSLVEREKLFF.

The gene calls are TRBV7-2 and TRBJ2-3, with D unclear. CDR1 and CDR2 from the germline V gene are SGHTA and FQGNSA. V dropped 1 base and J dropped 0 bases, with 8 bases sitting between them. CDR3 length: 15 amino acids. This chain's CDR3 is CASSLDYLSTDTQYF. CDR3 DNA: TGTGCCAGCAGCTTAGACTACCTAAGCACAGATACGCAGTATTTT.

The V call is TRBV3-1 (or the pseudogene TRBV3-2), the J call TRBJ2-3; 9 nucleotides line up with TRBD2. V lost 1 base and J lost 5; bases outside the gene matches: 7. The CDR3 covers 16 residues. Germline CDR1 reads LGHDT; CDR2 reads YNNKEL (reference sequence). In DNA form, the CDR3 reads TGTGCCAGCAGCCAAGGAAATAGCGGGGGTTTAGATACGCAGTATTTT. This translates into CASSQGNSGGLDTQYF.

The CDR3 DNA reads as TGCGCCAGCTCCCGACCGGGGACAGATACGCAGTATTTT. It specifies CASSRPGTDTQYF. This chain links TRBV4-1 with TRBJ2-3; maybe TRBD2 (5 bases). Trimming left V 8 bases short and J 3 bases short, with 12 bases between. The germline V gene has CDR1 MGHRA and CDR2 YSYEKL. CDR3 length: 13 residues.

The chain joins TRBV19 to TRBJ1-2; TRBD1 might be the D (6 bases). The V gene lost 7 bases and the J gene lost 3 bases, with 21 bases spanning the gap. Germline CDR1 and CDR2: LNHDA and SQIVND (reference sequence). There are 16 residues in the CDR3. The CDR3 DNA is TGTGCCAGTACCCCCCCGGGTCGGGGGGCGGACTATGGCTACACCTTC. It codes for CASTPPGRGADYGYTF.

A few counts support this clone. This chain uses TRBV7-2 with TRBJ2-5; D is ambiguous. The germline V and J ends were trimmed by 0 bases and 4 bases, with 12 bases remaining between them. Germline CDR1 reads SGHTA; CDR2 reads FQGNSA. This CDR3 contains 15 residues. The CDR3 is CASSLAPGSGETQYF. CDR3 sequence (DNA): TGTGCCAGCAGCTTAGCGCCTGGGTCGGGAGAGACCCAGTACTTC.

The rearrangement uses TRBV7-2 and TRBJ2-2, with D possibly matching TRBD2 (6 bases). The CDR3 is 16 amino acids. V lost 2 bases and J 2 bases, leaving 12 bases between the germline ends. Germline CDR1 SGHTA, CDR2 FQGNSA. CDR3 in DNA: TGTGCCAGCAGCTTAATGTGGGGACTTAACACCGGGGAGCTGTTTTTT. This encodes CASSLMWGLNTGELFF.

The V and J genes are TRBV18 and TRBJ2-1, with a weak D call TRBD2 (7 bases). Trimming took off 6 bases at V and 7 bases at J, with 13 bases between the two ends. CDR1 KGHSH and CDR2 LQKENI come from the germline V gene. This CDR3 region has 13 residues. Written as DNA, the CDR3 is TGTGCCAGCTCGGCAGGGGAGGGTAATGAGCAGTTCTTC. It translates to CASSAGEGNEQFF.

This clone turned up a few times. The sample carries other DNA sequences with the same CDR3. DNA for the CDR3: TGTGCCAGCAGTGCGCAGGGTAACACTGAAGCTTTCTTT. Translation gives CASSAQGNTEAFF. This chain links TRBV2 with TRBJ1-1; maybe TRBD1 (5 bases). V was trimmed by 4 bases and J by 2 bases, leaving 8 bases between them. The CDR3 has 13 amino acids. Germline CDR1 SNHLY, CDR2 FYNNEI.

The chain employs TRBV9 and TRBJ2-1, with TRBD2 identical over 9 bases. The CDR3 totals 14 residues. Germline trimming cut 3 bases from V and 8 bases from J; bases unmatched to any gene: 6. CDR1 is SGDLS and CDR2 is YYNGEE in the germline V gene. CDR3 sequence (DNA): TGTGCCAGCAGCGACGGAGCGGGAGGAGATGAGCAGTTCTTC. It specifies CASSDGAGGDEQFF.

This clone was counted a single time. The rearrangement uses TRBV7-2 and TRBJ2-7, with D unclear. This CDR3 has 12 amino acids. Germline CDR1 is SGHTA and CDR2 is FQGNSA. V gave up 5 bases and J gave up 3 bases, with 8 bases separating them. The CDR3 region is CASSLRSYEQYF. The CDR3 bases are TGTGCCAGCAGCCTCCGGAGCTACGAGCAGTACTTC.

A note on this clone: In the same sample, other DNA sequences code for this CDR3. The chain recombines TRBV7-2 with TRBJ2-1; the D is unclear. Germline V gene data show CDR1 as SGHTA and CDR2 as FQGNSA. The V and J ends lost 3 bases and 6 bases respectively, with 12 bases between them. The CDR3 is 14 residues long. This CDR3 is CASSLASGINEQFF. In DNA, the CDR3 is TGTGCCAGCAGCTTGGCCTCGGGTATCAATGAGCAGTTCTTC. Looking up the rest from reference TRBV7-2 and TRBJ2-1 gives the full variable domain: GAGVSQSPSNKVTEKGKDVELRCDPISGHTALYWYRQSLGQGLEFLIYFQGNSAPDKSGLPSDRFSAERTGGSVSTLTIQRTQQEDSAVYLCASSLASGINEQFFGPGTRLTVL.

The CDR3 nucleotides are TGTGCTAGTGGTTTGGGGACTACAAACAATGAGCAGTTCTTC. Amino acid sequence: CASGLGTTNNEQFF. The V call is TRBV12-5, the J call TRBJ2-1; D perhaps matches TRBD2 (6 bases). Germline CDR1 is LGHNT and CDR2 is FRNRAP. V was clipped by 1 base and J by 5 bases, with 9 bases between them. This CDR3 spans 14 amino acids.

The chain uses TRBV4-1 and TRBJ2-5; 10 bases line up with TRBD2. The CDR3 consists of 14 residues. Germline V lookup: CDR1 MGHRA, CDR2 YSYEKL. V was clipped by 4 bases and J by 5 bases; unmatched bases: 4. The CDR3 loop reads CASSPGGLAETQYF. The CDR3 DNA reads TGCGCCAGCAGCCCGGGGGGACTAGCGGAGACCCAGTACTTC.

The CDR3 loop reads CASSPQALLTGELFF. The DNA of the CDR3 is TGTGCCAGCAGCCCACAGGCTCTCCTCACCGGGGAGCTGTTTTTT. V gene TRBV7-9 combines with J gene TRBJ2-2, with D maybe TRBD1 (5 bases). V was clipped by 5 bases and J by 4 bases, with 14 bases between them. The CDR3 is 15 residues long. Germline V gives CDR1 SEHNR, CDR2 FQNEAQ (reference sequence). Full variable domain (rest looked up from reference TRBV7-9 and TRBJ2-2): DTGVSQNPRHKITKRGQNVTFRCDPISEHNRLYWYRQTLGQGPEFLTYFQNEAQLEKSRLLSDRFSAERPKGSFSTLEIQRTEQGDSAMYLCASSPQALLTGELFFGEGSRLTVL.

This clone was seen more than once but under ten times. The chain employs TRBV29-1 and TRBJ2-1, with D perhaps matching TRBD2 (6 bases). Trimming stripped 5 bases from V and 0 bases from J, with 17 bases between. CDR3 size: 16 residues. Looked up from germline, CDR1 is SQVTM and CDR2 is ANQGSEA. CDR3 DNA sequence: TGCAGCGTTAACCGGAGGGAGCGGAGCTCCTACAATGAGCAGTTCTTC. Encoded protein: CSVNRRERSSYNEQFF.

V gene TRBV29-1 combines with J gene TRBJ1-2; D ambiguous. The V end lost 3 bases, the J end lost 5 bases, and 7 bases lay between the germline ends. Germline assignment: CDR1 SQVTM and CDR2 ANQGSEA. The CDR3 contains 11 residues. CDR3 loop: CSVETNYGYTF. The CDR3 bases are TGCAGCGTTGAGACAAATTATGGCTACACCTTC. Variable domain in full (rest from reference TRBV29-1 and TRBJ1-2): SAVISQKPSRDICQRGTSLTIQCQVDSQVTMMFWYRQQPGQSLTLIATANQGSEATYESGFVIDKFPISRPNLTFSTLTVSNMSPEDSSIYLCSVETNYGYTFGSGTRLTVV.

The genes are TRBV5-1 and TRBJ2-2, with 7 nucleotides matching TRBD1. Germline V CDR1 and CDR2: SGHRS, YFSETQ. The CDR3 contains 16 residues. Trimming at V came to 4 bases and at J to 2 bases, leaving 8 bases not matched to a gene. The CDR3: CASSLRDSRNTGELFF. DNA of the CDR3: TGCGCCAGCAGCCTACGGGACAGTCGAAACACCGGGGAGCTGTTTTTT.

This clone was seen only a few times. V and J are TRBV7-2 and TRBJ2-3; a weak D match, TRBD1 (5 bases). The V gene lost 5 bases and the J gene lost 7 bases, with 25 bases spanning the gap. This CDR3 has 17 amino acids. In germline, CDR1 is SGHTA, CDR2 FQGNSA. Here the CDR3 reads CASSPRLRADPPYTQYF. The CDR3 DNA reads TGTGCCAGCAGCCCCAGACTCAGGGCGGACCCCCCGTATACGCAGTATTTT. Using reference TRBV7-2 and TRBJ2-3 for the parts outside the CDR3, the full variable domain is GAGVSQSPSNKVTEKGKDVELRCDPISGHTALYWYRQSLGQGLEFLIYFQGNSAPDKSGLPSDRFSAERTGGSVSTLTIQRTQQEDSAVYLCASSPRLRADPPYTQYFGPGTRLTVL.

This clone has only a few counts. V gene TRBV16 combines with J gene TRBJ2-7; 9 positions agree with TRBD2. Germline assignment: CDR1 KGHSY and CDR2 FQNENV. J was trimmed by 4 bases and V by 4 bases; bases with no gene match: 5. This CDR3 spans 14 amino acids. CDR3 sequence: CASSRSSGGYEQYF. CDR3 nucleotides: TGTGCCAGCAGCCGGAGTAGCGGGGGTTACGAGCAGTACTTC.

This chain uses TRBV9 with TRBJ1-6, with no clear D. Trimming removed 0 bases at V and 5 bases at J, with 12 bases between. Germline V CDR1 and CDR2: SGDLS, YYNGEE. The CDR3 extends over 16 amino acids. DNA of the CDR3: TGTGCCAGCAGCGTAGGCCCCCATGGCAATAATTCACCCCTCCACTTT. Amino acids: CASSVGPHGNNSPLHF.

The genes are TRBV19 and TRBJ2-1; possible D gene TRBD1, 6 bases. CDR3 length: 14 amino acids. Germline CDR1 is LNHDA and CDR2 is SQIVND (reference sequence). Trimming left V 4 bases short and J 4 bases short, with 11 bases between. As DNA, the CDR3 is TGTGCCAGTAGTACTCCAAGGGGGTACAATGAGCAGTTCTTC. It codes for CASSTPRGYNEQFF.